This TCR beta chain was profiled in a study of cytotoxic CD8 clonotypes in ibrutinib-treated CLL. Whole-study context: Patient counts were 11 relapsed/refractory, around 15 treatment-naive and 17 to 18 IGHV unmutated. Regarding the study as a whole: Clonality rose at ibrutinib response and fell back toward baseline at progression. Patients showed higher baseline clonality than age-matched healthy donors, and it tracked circulating CD8+ T-cell counts.

Method: immunoSEQ multiplex PCR; TCRdb's copy keeps in-frame clones and lacks some. Of about 14,000 clones in the sample, under 65% were seen once. Trimming took 3 bases from V and 7 from J, leaving 5 bases between them. The CDR3 is 11 amino acids. Germline loops: CDR1 MNHEY, CDR2 SMNVEV (reference sequence). Concerning this clone itself: Its cognate antigen is unknown.

The specimen was PBMCs, collected at an approximately 26-month disease-progression time point, from a patient treated with ibrutinib. The chain combines TRBV27 with TRBJ2-3; no clear D gene. This receptor was identified in a human donor with chronic lymphocytic leukemia. This CDR3 reads CASSFRYTQYF. DNA of the CDR3: TGTGCCAGCAGTTTTAGGTATACGCAGTATTTT.